This T cell receptor beta chain emerged from a study of human T cells and chemical hapten exposure. At the level of the study: Alopecia universalis, totalis or areata was present in patients who were mostly female. Study results and limitations: Alopecia was present in the donors, so their immune response may differ from healthy people's. The study found that PT1 expanded TCR counts correlated positively with patch test score.

Concerning this clonotype: Its cognate antigen is unknown.

The ends lost 7 bases at V and 4 bases at J; junction bases unmatched: 13. The V gene's germline CDR1 is MNHEY and CDR2 SMNVEV (reference sequence). The CDR3 is made up of 17 amino acids. Time point denoted: patch test 2, 6 weeks after DPC sensitization. Noted treatment: therapeutic diphenylcyclopropenone sensitization with weekly scalp DPC. Unique molecular identifiers were attached to individual cDNA molecules within the library. TCRdb reprocessed the RACE reads with MiXCR, giving one entry per CDR3 protein. The data show a few hundred thousand distinct CDR3 sequences, around 6% seen once. The source material was whole blood, sampled in connection with sensitization to the hapten diphenylcyclopropenone (DPC). This TCR derives from a woman between 18 and 29 years old with alopecia areata. Some clones in this sample may be carry-over from other donors' samples. V is TRBV27 and J is TRBJ2-3, with 11 bases aligning to TRBD1. The CDR3: CASTGIRDRGVSDTQYF. The CDR3, as DNA: TGTGCCAGCACTGGGATACGGGACAGGGGGGTATCAGATACGCAGTATTTT.